A selection of T cell receptor beta chains follows, all from one sample in a study of metastatic and nonmetastatic thyroid tumors. TCRdb reassembled clones from the PCR reads with MiXCR. This sample has some 35,000 clones, with roughly 36% found just once. The specimen was tumor tissue. The receptor set was obtained from a female donor with papillary thyroid cancer or a benign thyroid nodule (not recorded which). Some clones in this sample may be carry-over from other donors' samples. The CDR3 runs from the conserved cysteine through the conserved F or W. The D gene is left open where the match is weak. The size entry is marked missing in some rows and otherwise reads once, few, many or a size class.

TRBV6-1	.	.	TRBJ2-7	CASLEGQYYEQYF	TGTGCCAGCCTGGAGGGACAGTACTACGAGCAGTACTTC
TRBV19	few	.	TRBJ1-2	CASSARPWDYGYTF	TGTGCCAGTAGTGCCCGACCATGGGACTATGGCTACACCTTC
TRBV7-8	few	.	TRBJ1-3	CASSSGGDTIYF	TGTGCCAGCAGCTCAGGCGGGGACACCATATATTTT
TRBV2	.	TRBD1	TRBJ2-7	CAGKRTGSSYEQYF	TGTGCCGGGAAAAGGACAGGAAGCTCCTACGAGCAGTACTTC
TRBV20-1	.	TRBD2	TRBJ2-1	CSARTSGSVYNEQFF	TGCAGTGCCAGGACTAGCGGGAGTGTCTACAATGAGCAGTTCTTC
TRBV24-1	.	TRBD1	TRBJ1-2	CATRRLMTGNDYGYTF	TGTGCCACCAGACGATTGATGACAGGGAATGACTATGGCTACACCTTC
TRBV19	.	TRBD1	TRBJ1-2	CASTYRGQVGYTF	TGTGCCAGTACCTACAGGGGGCAGGTTGGCTACACCTTC
TRBV28	.	TRBD1	TRBJ2-7	CASSFPTGRLYRPQNYEQYF	TGTGCCAGCAGTTTCCCGACAGGGCGACTATACCGGCCTCAAAACTACGAGCAGTACTTC
TRBV19	.	TRBD1	TRBJ1-5	CASSMDRGWSNQPQHF	TGTGCCAGTAGCATGGACAGGGGTTGGAGCAATCAGCCCCAGCATTTT
TRBV19	.	TRBD2	TRBJ2-1	CASSRGLAGGLSSYNEQFF	TGTGCCAGTAGCCGGGGACTAGCGGGAGGGCTAAGCTCCTACAATGAGCAGTTCTTC
TRBV4-2	many	TRBD1	TRBJ2-6	CASSTGQGAYGANVLTF	TGTGCCAGCAGCACGGGACAGGGGGCTTACGGGGCCAACGTCCTGACTTTC
TRBV10-2	few	.	TRBJ2-7	CASSEANEQYF	TGCGCCAGCAGTGAAGCTAATGAGCAGTACTTC
TRBV5-5	.	TRBD1	TRBJ1-2	CASSLIPGQVYGYTF	TGTGCCAGCAGCTTGATTCCCGGACAGGTGTATGGCTACACCTTC
TRBV11-2	.	TRBD1	TRBJ2-7	CASSLLPIWGQSSYEQYF	TGTGCCAGCAGCTTATTACCCATCTGGGGACAGAGCTCCTACGAGCAGTACTTC
TRBV28	.	TRBD1	TRBJ1-2	CAVRDRGGWDGYTF	TGTGCCGTACGGGACAGGGGGGGATGGGATGGCTACACCTTC
TRBV7-2	few	.	TRBJ1-1	CASSLVENKAFF	TGTGCCAGCAGCTTAGTGGAGAATAAAGCTTTCTTT
TRBV27	.	.	TRBJ2-3	CASTGVGLVSTQYF	TGTGCCAGCACGGGGGTTGGTTTGGTTAGTACGCAGTATTTT
TRBV20-1	.	.	TRBJ2-7	CSATDQALLEQYF	TGCAGTGCTACAGATCAAGCCCTACTCGAGCAGTACTTC
TRBV6-5	.	TRBD1	TRBJ1-4	CASSYSIGQGRGNEKLFF	TGTGCCAGCAGTTACTCGATTGGACAGGGGAGGGGTAATGAAAAACTGTTTTTT
TRBV6-1	few	.	TRBJ1-2	CASSEDGNNYGYTF	TGTGCCAGCAGTGAGGACGGCAATAACTATGGCTACACCTTC
TRBV27	.	.	TRBJ2-7	CASRGGGDYYEQYF	TGTGCCAGCCGAGGGGGGGGAGACTACTACGAGCAGTACTTC
TRBV6-2/TRBV6-3	.	.	TRBJ1-6	CASSYGGSNSPLHF	TGTGCCAGCAGTTACGGGGGATCGAATTCACCCCTCCACTTT
TRBV28	.	TRBD2	TRBJ2-5	CASTSAGAGIQETQYF	TGTGCCAGCACTTCGGCAGGAGCGGGAATCCAAGAGACCCAGTACTTC
TRBV28	few	TRBD1	TRBJ2-5	CASSGTGGTSWETHYF	TGTGCCAGCAGTGGGACAGGGGGGACTTCTTGGGAGACCCATTACTTC